The table lists the clone carrying this T cell receptor (beta chain) with a few counts. No antigen is known for it. CDR3 length: 15 residues. Germline V CDR1 and CDR2: SNHLY, FYNNEI. V lost 4 bases to trimming and J lost 14 bases; unmatched junction nucleotides: 17. A second about 6 to 12 cycle PCR used barcoded and J-beta primers. Every sample gave at least 2.5 million paired-end reads containing CDR3. TCRdb ran MiXCR on the 5' RACE reads and lists one entry per CDR3 protein. The sample comprises fewer than 950,000 distinct CDR3 sequences, about 53% of which are singletons, and approximately 40% rests with the top ten. This record comes from a study of blood T cells in healthy people across ages. The study's findings and limits: TCR beta diversity was tightly associated with the proportion of naive T cells.

The source of this sequence is an elderly man in good health. This rearrangement joins TRBV2 to TRBJ2-3; 8 bases are shared with TRBD1. The source material was blood. This CDR3 is CASSVRTGSNRYAYF. The CDR3 bases are TGTGCCAGCAGTGTGAGGACAGGGTCGAACAGATACGCGTATTTT.